Reported below is one T cell receptor (beta chain). Its antigen is unidentified. With V trimmed by 5 bases and J by 4 bases, 5 bases remained unmatched. Germline CDR1 is SGHRS and CDR2 is YFSETQ. This CDR3 has 15 amino acids. This specimen comes from a study of glioma-infiltrating T cells after dendritic cell vaccination. Study context: Patients had newly diagnosed or recurrent glioblastoma and received dendritic cell vaccines. Patients received autologous tumor lysate-pulsed dendritic cell vaccination between the early 2000s and the early 2010s. Overall study findings and caveats: Only a small number of patients had complete blood and tumor samples.

Amplification used 60 V beta primers and 13 J beta primers. Profiled with immunoSEQ multiplex PCR; TCRdb holds only in-frame clones, not every one. The repertoire has roughly 82,000 clones, roughly 90% of them found once; the top ten carry more than 3%. The V gene is TRBV5-1, the J gene TRBJ2-1; 11 bases map to TRBD2. Source: blood, taken before dendritic cell vaccination. This TCR derives from a human donor with glioblastoma. CDR3 in DNA: TGCGCCAGCAGAGCGGGACTAGCGGAATACAATGAGCAGTTCTTC. This encodes CASRAGLAEYNEQFF.